A single sample is the source of the 22 T cell receptor beta chains below, sequenced in a study of CD8+ T cells in alopecia areata. Isolated RNA was reverse transcribed into cDNA used as the sequencing template. Clones were sequenced by immunoSEQ multiplex PCR, and TCRdb holds only the in-frame ones, with some missing. There are a few hundred thousand clones in the sample; roughly two fifths occur only once, and about 0.48% lies in the top ten. Treatment in this sample: oral pan-JAK inhibitor, 5-10 mg twice daily. This specimen consisted of CD4+ T cells sorted from blood, obtained between weeks 30 and 35, from a patient treated with tofacitinib. The source of these receptors is a human donor with alopecia areata.

The V gene is TRBV9, the J gene TRBJ2-3; a possible D gene is TRBD2 (5 bases). This CDR3 is built from 15 residues. CDR1 is SGDLS, CDR2 YYNGEE, per germline. V was clipped by 4 bases and J by 2 bases, with 14 bases between them. The CDR3 bases are TGTGCCAGCAGCCCTTCGGGAACACACACAGATACGCAGTATTTT. It yields the protein CASSPSGTHTDTQYF.

The chain is built from TRBV5-6 and TRBJ2-1; unclear D gene. Germline-derived CDR1 and CDR2 are SGHDT and YYEEEE. Trimming took off 2 bases at V and 0 bases at J, with 9 bases between the two ends. The CDR3 consists of 15 residues. CDR3 DNA: TGTGCCAGCAGCTTAGGACGGATCTCCTACAATGAGCAGTTCTTC. Translation: CASSLGRISYNEQFF.

This clone has a handful of counts. CDR3 amino acids: CASGLVATDTQYF. CDR3 coding DNA: TGTGCCAGCGGTTTAGTAGCGACAGATACGCAGTATTTT. This chain uses TRBV6-1 with TRBJ2-3, with D possibly being TRBD2 (5 bases). CDR1 MNHNS and CDR2 SASEGT come from the germline V gene. V was shortened by 8 bases and J by 3 bases, with 12 bases between the two germline ends. The CDR3 runs 13 residues.

The chain carries TRBV5-1 and TRBJ2-7, with 7 nucleotides matching TRBD2. The CDR3 covers 15 residues. V shed 5 bases and J 1 base; nucleotides not matched to a gene: 9. CDR1 and CDR2 from the germline V gene are SGHRS and YFSETQ. The CDR3 nucleotides are TGCGCCAGCAGGCCCACTAGCGCCCCATCCTACGAGCAGTACTTC. This encodes CASRPTSAPSYEQYF.

The chain combines TRBV11-1 with TRBJ2-7; maybe TRBD2 (6 bases). Between the trimmed V and J ends, which lost 2 bases and 7 bases, there was a span of 18 bases. Germline V CDR1 and CDR2: SGHAT, FQDESV (reference sequence). The CDR3 consists of 15 residues. This CDR3 reads CASSLLATGRGEQYF. The DNA of the CDR3 is TGTGCCAGCAGCTTATTGGCGACGGGCCGGGGGGAGCAGTACTTC.

This rearrangement joins TRBV4-1 to TRBJ1-2, with D uncertain. CDR1 is MGHRA, CDR2 YSYEKL, per germline. CDR3 length: 14 residues. Between the trimmed V and J ends, which lost 4 bases and 0 bases, there was a span of 9 bases. The DNA for the CDR3 is TGCGCCAGCAGCCCCCGGGTCTCTAACTATGGCTACACCTTC. This translates into CASSPRVSNYGYTF.

J is TRBJ2-6 and V is TRBV30, with unresolved D. Germline assignment: CDR1 GTSNPN and CDR2 SVGIG (reference sequence). There are 14 residues in the CDR3. Trimming removed 4 bases at V and 0 bases at J, with 7 bases between. The CDR3 sequence is CAWTHNSGANVLTF. In nucleotides, the CDR3 is TGTGCCTGGACCCATAACTCTGGGGCCAACGTCCTGACTTTC. The whole variable domain, remainder taken from reference TRBV30 and TRBJ2-6, is SQTIHQWPATLVQPVGSPLSLECTVEGTSNPNLYWYRQAAGRGLQLLFYSVGIGQISSEVPQNLSASRPQDRQFILSSKKLLLSDSGFYLCAWTHNSGANVLTFGAGSRLTVL.

The chain's CDR3 is CASSLQGANTEAFF. CDR3 nucleotide sequence: TGCGCCAGCAGCTTACAGGGGGCAAACACTGAAGCTTTCTTT. This chain links TRBV5-1 with TRBJ1-1; 9 bases agree with TRBD1. Trimming at V came to 2 bases and at J to 2 bases, leaving 1 base not matched to a gene. Germline loops: CDR1 SGHRS, CDR2 YFSETQ. This CDR3 has 14 amino acids.

This clone showed up just a few times. The rearrangement joins TRBV6-5 to TRBJ1-2; D possibly corresponds to TRBD1 (5 bases). The CDR3 is 13 residues long. Germline V gene lookup returns CDR1 MNHEY and CDR2 SVGAGI. V lost 2 bases and J 6 bases, leaving 10 bases between the germline ends. CDR3 sequence: CASSYGAEDGYTF. Written as DNA, the CDR3 is TGTGCCAGCAGTTACGGGGCAGAAGATGGCTACACCTTC.

This clone occurred a few times. The V gene is TRBV6-5, the J gene TRBJ1-1; 7 bases agree with TRBD1. The J segment lost 0 bases and the V segment lost 7 bases, leaving 5 bases of the junction unmatched. CDR1 MNHEY and CDR2 SVGAGI come from the germline V gene. CDR3 size: 14 residues. CDR3 region: CASTLTGMNTEAFF. Here the CDR3 DNA reads TGTGCCAGCACCCTGACAGGGATGAACACTGAAGCTTTCTTT.

The J gene is TRBJ1-1, the V gene TRBV29-1; D not certain. Germline CDR1 and CDR2: SQVTM and ANQGSEA. The CDR3 sequence is 11 residues long. Trimming cost V 8 bases and J 10 bases, with 17 bases left between them. For the CDR3, the DNA is TGCAGCACCCGAGGGAGCGGACGAGCTTTCTTT. Encoded protein: CSTRGSGRAFF.

Ten or more counts support this clone. The same CDR3 can be traced to other DNA sequences in this sample. The chain couples TRBV7-9 to TRBJ2-3, with TRBD2 identical over 12 bases. Trimming cost V 1 base and J 4 bases; bases outside gene matches: 0. CDR3 length: 15 amino acids. Germline V lookup: CDR1 SEHNR, CDR2 FQNEAQ (reference sequence). DNA of the CDR3: TGTGCCAGCAGCTTAGGACTAGCGGGGGCAGATACGCAGTATTTT. It encodes CASSLGLAGADTQYF.

The chain is built from TRBV5-1 and TRBJ1-6, with a possible D match to TRBD1 (5 bases). Germline V gene lookup returns CDR1 SGHRS and CDR2 YFSETQ. Trimming took off 4 bases at V and 4 bases at J, with 12 bases between the two ends. CDR3 length: 15 amino acids. The CDR3: CASSQGPLYNSPLHF. The CDR3 DNA is TGCGCCAGCAGCCAGGGACCCCTTTATAATTCACCCCTCCACTTT. Full variable domain (rest looked up from reference TRBV5-1 and TRBJ1-6): KAGVTQTPRYLIKTRGQQVTLSCSPISGHRSVSWYQQTPGQGLQFLFEYFSETQRNKGNFPGRFSGRQFSNSRSEMNVSTLELGDSALYLCASSQGPLYNSPLHFGNGTRLTVT.

J is TRBJ2-7 and V is TRBV25-1; TRBD2 is a possible D gene (5 bases). This CDR3 has 17 residues. From germline, CDR1 is MGHDK and CDR2 SYGVNS. Trimming cost V 0 bases and J 0 bases, with 15 bases left between them. The CDR3 coding sequence is TGTGCCAGCAGTGAATACCGTAGGCGGGTCTCCTCCTACGAGCAGTACTTC. This translates into CASSEYRRRVSSYEQYF.

This clone was recorded a few times. The chain employs TRBV5-4 and TRBJ2-4, with TRBD1 identical over 8 bases. CDR3 size: 16 residues. Looked up from germline, CDR1 is SGHNT and CDR2 is YYREEE (reference sequence). Unmatched junction bases numbered 4, after V lost 0 bases and J lost 2 bases. The CDR3 DNA follows: TGTGCCAGCAGCTTGGGACAGGGGTTGACCAAAAACATTCAGTACTTC. Its translation is CASSLGQGLTKNIQYF.

The J gene is TRBJ2-3, the V gene TRBV7-9; maybe TRBD1 (5 bases). The V gene's germline CDR1 is SEHNR and CDR2 FQNEAQ (reference sequence). The CDR3 loop spans 14 amino acids. Deletions cut 3 bases from V and 0 bases from J, with 7 bases between. Here the CDR3 reads CASSFTGSTDTQYF. Written as DNA, the CDR3 is TGTGCCAGCAGCTTTACAGGTAGCACAGATACGCAGTATTTT. Complete variable domain (other parts from reference TRBV7-9 and TRBJ2-3): DTGVSQNPRHKITKRGQNVTFRCDPISEHNRLYWYRQTLGQGPEFLTYFQNEAQLEKSRLLSDRFSAERPKGSFSTLEIQRTEQGDSAMYLCASSFTGSTDTQYFGPGTRLTVL.

The V and J genes are TRBV7-3 and TRBJ2-7; D may correspond to TRBD1 or TRBD2 (5 bases each). Per germline, CDR1 SGHTA and CDR2 FQGTGA. The CDR3 covers 15 residues. Trimming took off 2 bases at V and 2 bases at J, with 13 bases between the two ends. CDR3 coding DNA: TGTGCCAGCAGCTTAGGAGGCAGGGCCGCCTACGAGCAGTACTTC. It is translated as CASSLGGRAAYEQYF.

The gene calls are TRBV6-4 and TRBJ1-2; no clear D. The CDR3 contains 11 residues. V lost 3 bases and J lost 4, with 3 bases in between. Germline V gene sequence: CDR1 MRHNA, CDR2 SNTAGT. The CDR3 DNA is TGTGCCAGCAGTGATCTCTATGGCTACACCTTC. Residues: CASSDLYGYTF.

This clone was seen only a few times. The chain carries TRBV10-3 and TRBJ2-5; D is uncertain. The CDR3 is 14 amino acids. Trimming pared 3 bases from V and 1 base from J, leaving 9 bases between. In germline, CDR1 is ENHRY, CDR2 SYGVKD. In DNA form, the CDR3 reads TGTGCCATCAGTGATAAGGGCCTCCAAGAGACCCAGTACTTC. Its protein is CAISDKGLQETQYF.

The chain is built from TRBV5-1 and TRBJ1-4; perhaps TRBD1 as D (6 bases). The CDR3 consists of 14 residues. Germline CDR1 reads SGHRS; CDR2 reads YFSETQ. The V end lost 4 bases, the J end lost 6 bases, and 13 bases lay between the germline ends. The CDR3 sequence: CASSQDSAYEKLFF. DNA of the CDR3: TGCGCCAGCAGCCAGGACAGCGCCTATGAAAAACTGTTTTTT. Filled out from reference TRBV5-1 and TRBJ1-4, the complete variable domain reads KAGVTQTPRYLIKTRGQQVTLSCSPISGHRSVSWYQQTPGQGLQFLFEYFSETQRNKGNFPGRFSGRQFSNSRSEMNVSTLELGDSALYLCASSQDSAYEKLFFGSGTQLSVL.

The CDR3 nucleotides are TGTGCCAGCAGCGTACATCCCATGGGACTAGTGAGCTCTGGGGCCAACGTCCTGACTTTC. This codes for CASSVHPMGLVSSGANVLTF. The chain has TRBV9 and TRBJ2-6; 8 bases match TRBD2. J gave up 0 bases and V 1 base, and 12 bases lay outside the gene matches. There are 20 residues in the CDR3. Germline V gene sequence: CDR1 SGDLS, CDR2 YYNGEE.

This clone was counted a few times. The J gene is TRBJ2-2, the V gene TRBV6-1, with 10 bases aligning to TRBD2. This CDR3 comprises 15 residues. The V gene's germline CDR1 is MNHNS and CDR2 SASEGT. V shed 6 bases, J shed 2 bases, and the junction held 3 bases outside the gene matches. CDR3 region: CASSRLAGNTGELFF. CDR3 nucleotides: TGTGCCAGCAGCAGACTAGCGGGTAACACCGGGGAGCTGTTTTTT.